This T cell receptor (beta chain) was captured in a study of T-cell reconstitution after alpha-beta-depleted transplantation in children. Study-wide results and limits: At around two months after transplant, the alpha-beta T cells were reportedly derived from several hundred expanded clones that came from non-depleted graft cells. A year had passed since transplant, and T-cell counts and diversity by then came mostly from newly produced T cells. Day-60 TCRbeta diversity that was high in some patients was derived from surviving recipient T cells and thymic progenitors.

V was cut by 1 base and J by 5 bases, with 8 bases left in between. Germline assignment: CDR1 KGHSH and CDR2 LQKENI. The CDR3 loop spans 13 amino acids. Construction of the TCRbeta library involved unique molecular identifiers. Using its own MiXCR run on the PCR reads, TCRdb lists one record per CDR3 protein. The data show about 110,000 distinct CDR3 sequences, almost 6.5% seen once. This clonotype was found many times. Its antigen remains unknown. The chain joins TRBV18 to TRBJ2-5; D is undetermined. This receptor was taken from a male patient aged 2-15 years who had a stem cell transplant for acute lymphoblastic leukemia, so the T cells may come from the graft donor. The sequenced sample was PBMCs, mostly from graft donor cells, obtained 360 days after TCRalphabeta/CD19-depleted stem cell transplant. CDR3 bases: TGTGCCAGCTCACCACGTTCCGGGGAGACCCAGTACTTC. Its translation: CASSPRSGETQYF.